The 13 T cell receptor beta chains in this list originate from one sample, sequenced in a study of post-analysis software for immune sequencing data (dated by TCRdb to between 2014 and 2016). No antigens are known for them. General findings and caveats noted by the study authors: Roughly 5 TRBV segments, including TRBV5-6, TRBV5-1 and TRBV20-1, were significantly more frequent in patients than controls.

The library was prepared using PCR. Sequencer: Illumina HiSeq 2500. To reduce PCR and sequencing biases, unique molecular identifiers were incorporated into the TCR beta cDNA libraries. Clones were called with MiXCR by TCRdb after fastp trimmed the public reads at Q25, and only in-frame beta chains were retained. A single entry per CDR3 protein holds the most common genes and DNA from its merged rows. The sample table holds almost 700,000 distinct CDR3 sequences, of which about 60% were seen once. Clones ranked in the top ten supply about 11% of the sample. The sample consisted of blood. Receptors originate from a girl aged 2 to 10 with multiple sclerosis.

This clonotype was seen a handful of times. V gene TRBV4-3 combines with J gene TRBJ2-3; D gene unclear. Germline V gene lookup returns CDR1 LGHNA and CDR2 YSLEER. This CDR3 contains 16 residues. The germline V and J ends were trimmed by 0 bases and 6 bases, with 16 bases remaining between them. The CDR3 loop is CASSQDIPPSVDTQYF. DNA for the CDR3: TGCGCCAGCAGCCAAGATATCCCCCCATCCGTGGATACGCAGTATTTT.

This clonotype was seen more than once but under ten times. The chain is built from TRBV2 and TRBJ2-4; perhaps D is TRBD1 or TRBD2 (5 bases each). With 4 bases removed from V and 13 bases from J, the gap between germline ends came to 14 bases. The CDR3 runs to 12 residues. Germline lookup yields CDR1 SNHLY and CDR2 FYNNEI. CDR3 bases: TGTGCCAGCAGTGGTCGAGTGTGGGGGCAGTACTTC. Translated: CASSGRVWGQYF.

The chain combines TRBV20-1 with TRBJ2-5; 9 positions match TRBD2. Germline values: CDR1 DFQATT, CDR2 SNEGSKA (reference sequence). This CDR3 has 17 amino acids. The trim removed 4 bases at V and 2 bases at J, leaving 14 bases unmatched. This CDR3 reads CSAKIAGVMGGQETQYF. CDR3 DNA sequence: TGCAGTGCTAAAATAGCGGGAGTGATGGGAGGGCAAGAGACCCAGTACTTC.

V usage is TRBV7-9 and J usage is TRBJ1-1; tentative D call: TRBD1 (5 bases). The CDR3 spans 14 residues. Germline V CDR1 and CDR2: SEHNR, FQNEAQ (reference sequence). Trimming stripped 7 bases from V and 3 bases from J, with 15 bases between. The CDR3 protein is CASTKPGTDTEAFF. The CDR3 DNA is TGTGCCAGCACGAAACCCGGGACGGACACTGAAGCTTTCTTT.

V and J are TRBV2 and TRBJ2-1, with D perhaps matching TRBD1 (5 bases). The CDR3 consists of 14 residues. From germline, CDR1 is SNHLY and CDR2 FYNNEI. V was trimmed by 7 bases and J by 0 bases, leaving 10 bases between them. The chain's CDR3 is CASIQESSYNEQFF. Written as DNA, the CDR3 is TGTGCCAGCATACAGGAAAGCTCCTACAATGAGCAGTTCTTC.

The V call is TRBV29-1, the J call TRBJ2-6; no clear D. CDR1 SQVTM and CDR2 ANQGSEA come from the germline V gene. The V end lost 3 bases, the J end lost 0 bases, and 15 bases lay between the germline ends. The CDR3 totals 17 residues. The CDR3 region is CSVDCAHKISGANVLTF. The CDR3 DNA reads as TGCAGCGTTGACTGTGCTCACAAAATCTCTGGGGCCAACGTCCTGACTTTC. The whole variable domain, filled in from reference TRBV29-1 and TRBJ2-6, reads SAVISQKPSRDICQRGTSLTIQCQVDSQVTMMFWYRQQPGQSLTLIATANQGSEATYESGFVIDKFPISRPNLTFSTLTVSNMSPEDSSIYLCSVDCAHKISGANVLTFGAGSRLTVL.

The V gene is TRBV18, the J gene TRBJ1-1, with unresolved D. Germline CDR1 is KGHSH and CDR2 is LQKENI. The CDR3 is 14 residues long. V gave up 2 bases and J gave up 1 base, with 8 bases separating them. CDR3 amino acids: CASSPKSQNTEAFF. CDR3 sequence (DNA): TGTGCCAGCTCACCAAAGTCGCAGAACACTGAAGCTTTCTTT.

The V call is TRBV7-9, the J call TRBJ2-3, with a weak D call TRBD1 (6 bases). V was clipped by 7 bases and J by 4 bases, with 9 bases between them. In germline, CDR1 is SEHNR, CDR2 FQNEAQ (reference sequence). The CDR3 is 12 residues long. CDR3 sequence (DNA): TGTGCCAGCACTGGGGGCGCAGATACGCAGTATTTT. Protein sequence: CASTGGADTQYF. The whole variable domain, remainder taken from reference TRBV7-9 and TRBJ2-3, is DTGVSQNPRHKITKRGQNVTFRCDPISEHNRLYWYRQTLGQGPEFLTYFQNEAQLEKSRLLSDRFSAERPKGSFSTLEIQRTEQGDSAMYLCASTGGADTQYFGPGTRLTVL.

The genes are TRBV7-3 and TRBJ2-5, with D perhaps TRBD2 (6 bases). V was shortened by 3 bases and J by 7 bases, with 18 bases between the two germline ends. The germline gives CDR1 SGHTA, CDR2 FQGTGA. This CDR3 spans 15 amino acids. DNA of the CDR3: TGTGCCAGCAGCTTTGCGGGACGTAACATGGGGACCCAGTACTTC. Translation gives CASSFAGRNMGTQYF.

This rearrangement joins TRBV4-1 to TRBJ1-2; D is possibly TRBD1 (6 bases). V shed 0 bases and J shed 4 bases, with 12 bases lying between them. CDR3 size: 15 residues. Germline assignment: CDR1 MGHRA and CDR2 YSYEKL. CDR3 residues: CASSQDEGGSYGYTF. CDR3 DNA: TGCGCCAGCAGCCAAGACGAAGGGGGATCCTATGGCTACACCTTC.

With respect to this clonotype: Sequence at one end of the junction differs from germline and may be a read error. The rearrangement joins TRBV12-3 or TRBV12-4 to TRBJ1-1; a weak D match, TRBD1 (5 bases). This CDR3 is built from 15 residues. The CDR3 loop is CASSPSLGADTGAFF. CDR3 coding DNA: TGTGCCAGCAGTCCCTCCCTCGGGGCGGACACTGGAGCTTTCTTT.

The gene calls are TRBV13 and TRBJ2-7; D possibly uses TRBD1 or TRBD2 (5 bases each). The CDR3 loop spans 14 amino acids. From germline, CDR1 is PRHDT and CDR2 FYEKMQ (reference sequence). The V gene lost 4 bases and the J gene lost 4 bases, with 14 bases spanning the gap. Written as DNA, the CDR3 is TGTGCCAGCAGCTACGGGGCCGAAGCTTACGAGCAGTACTTC. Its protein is CASSYGAEAYEQYF.

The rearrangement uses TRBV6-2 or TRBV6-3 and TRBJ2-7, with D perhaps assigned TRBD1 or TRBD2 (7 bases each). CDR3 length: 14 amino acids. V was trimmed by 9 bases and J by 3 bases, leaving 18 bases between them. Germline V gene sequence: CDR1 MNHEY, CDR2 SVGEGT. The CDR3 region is CARMKRDRLYEQYF. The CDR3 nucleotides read TGTGCCAGGATGAAGCGGGACAGACTCTACGAGCAGTACTTC.